What follows are 24 T cell receptor beta chains derived from one specimen sequenced in a study of blood T cells in healthy people across ages. Together with a sample-barcoded 5' primer, a J-beta primer mix was included in a second PCR lasting 7 to 11 cycles. TCRdb used MiXCR to reprocess the 5' RACE reads, holding one entry per CDR3 protein. The profile shows about 810,000 distinct CDR3 sequences, 35% to 40% of them singletons. The sample was blood. These TCRs come from a man aged 18 to 30 in good health.

This chain links TRBV7-9 with TRBJ2-5; D gene ambiguous. V lost 1 base and J lost 0, with 15 bases in between. CDR3 size: 17 residues. Germline CDR1 SEHNR, CDR2 FQNEAQ (reference sequence). The CDR3 is CASSLVGDGSYQETQYF. DNA for the CDR3: TGTGCCAGCAGCTTAGTAGGTGACGGATCGTACCAAGAGACCCAGTACTTC.

The chain employs TRBV6-2 or TRBV6-3 and TRBJ2-2, with D possibly TRBD2 on 6 matching bases. Looked up from germline, CDR1 is MNHEY and CDR2 is SVGEGT. This CDR3 is 13 amino acids long. V lost 8 bases, J lost 1 base, and 8 bases lay in between. CDR3 loop: CASHGGNTGELFF. CDR3 coding DNA: TGTGCCAGCCACGGGGGGAACACCGGGGAGCTGTTTTTT.

The rearrangement joins TRBV10-3 to TRBJ1-2; D remains unclear. This CDR3 spans 14 amino acids. The V and J ends lost 3 bases and 1 base respectively, with 9 bases between them. Germline assignment: CDR1 ENHRY and CDR2 SYGVKD. The CDR3 loop reads CAISDSDGNYGYTF. The CDR3 nucleotides are TGTGCCATCAGTGACTCGGACGGTAACTATGGCTACACCTTC.

Notes on this clonotype: The junction shows a germline mismatch at one end, possibly a read error. The chain has TRBV2 and TRBJ2-6, with a weak D call TRBD1 (5 bases). The CDR3 sequence is 16 residues long. Germline V lookup: CDR1 SNHLY, CDR2 FYNNEI. The DNA of the CDR3 is TGTGCCAGCAGTACCCGACTCCGCTCTGGGGCCAGCGTCCTGACTTTC. Translated, it gives CASSTRLRSGASVLTF.

J is TRBJ2-5 and V is TRBV11-2; weak D call: TRBD2 (6 bases). Germline V lookup: CDR1 SGHAT, CDR2 FQNNGV. The V end lost 5 bases, the J end lost 11 bases, and 18 bases lay between the germline ends. The CDR3 has 13 amino acids. CDR3 sequence: CASSGGWGDEQYF. In DNA form, the CDR3 reads TGTGCCAGCAGCGGGGGTTGGGGGGATGAGCAGTACTTC.

V gene TRBV21-1 combines with J gene TRBJ1-1; the table assigns TRBD1, which was not confirmed against the DNA. TRBV21-1 is listed as a pseudogene. CDR3 length: 11 residues. CDR3 nucleotides: TGTGCCAGCAGCACCGGGCTTCGGGCTTTCTTT. Residues: CASSTGLRAFF.

This clonotype was seen a handful of times. This chain links TRBV4-3 with TRBJ1-2; 11 positions agree with TRBD1. Trimming cost V 3 bases and J 4 bases; bases outside gene matches: 4. Germline assignment: CDR1 LGHNA and CDR2 YSLEER. This CDR3 has 15 residues. The CDR3 loop is CASSQGQGGVYGYTF. In DNA form, the CDR3 reads TGCGCCAGCAGCCAGGGACAGGGGGGGGTCTATGGCTACACCTTC.

Details on this clonotype: The CDR3 does not close with the conserved phenylalanine or tryptophan, likely indicating a read error. The V call is TRBV5-5, the J call TRBJ2-3; D is uncertain. Germline loops: CDR1 SGHKS, CDR2 YYEKEE (reference sequence). V lost 1 base, J lost 2 bases, and 8 bases lay in between. This CDR3 contains 14 residues. Here the CDR3 reads CASSLSVFTDTQYL. The CDR3 nucleotides read TGTGCCAGCAGCTTGTCAGTATTCACAGATACGCAGTATTTG.

This clonotype came up many times. This sequence joins TRBV27 and TRBJ2-1; 8 bases are shared with TRBD2. Looked up from germline, CDR1 is MNHEY and CDR2 is SMNVEV (reference sequence). V gave up 0 bases and J gave up 3 bases; unmatched junction bases: 1. The CDR3 contains 15 residues. The CDR3 DNA reads as TGTGCCAGCAGTTTATCCGGGACTAGCTACAATGAGCAGTTCTTC. It specifies CASSLSGTSYNEQFF.

This clonotype was counted ten times or more. This chain links TRBV12-3 or TRBV12-4 with TRBJ1-4; D may be TRBD1 (5 bases). This CDR3 region has 16 residues. Trimming removed 5 bases from V and 0 bases from J, with 13 bases in between. DNA of the CDR3: TGTGCCAGCAGTCCCCAGGGCCTCGCAACTAATGAAAAACTGTTTTTT. Its protein product is CASSPQGLATNEKLFF.

The CDR3 loop reads CASSQTYSEQYF. The CDR3, as DNA: TGCGCCAGCAGCCAGACTTACAGTGAGCAGTACTTC. V usage is TRBV4-1 and J usage is TRBJ2-5; D gene ambiguous. Germline V lookup: CDR1 MGHRA, CDR2 YSYEKL. CDR3 length: 12 residues. Deletions cut 3 bases from V and 11 bases from J, with 13 bases between.

This clonotype has only a few counts. The chain couples TRBV20-1 to TRBJ2-5; the match to TRBD2 covers 11 bases. CDR3 length: 13 residues. Germline CDR1 is DFQATT and CDR2 is SNEGSKA (reference sequence). The V and J ends lost 6 bases and 2 bases, in that order; junction bases with no gene match: 2. CDR3 sequence (DNA): TGCAGTGCATGGACTAGCGGGCAAGAGACCCAGTACTTC. Translating it yields CSAWTSGQETQYF.

This clonotype was picked up many times. The rearrangement joins TRBV12-3 or TRBV12-4 to TRBJ1-2; tentatively, D is TRBD1 (5 bases). Trimming stripped 1 base from V and 8 bases from J, with 14 bases between. This CDR3 has 14 amino acids. In DNA, the CDR3 is TGTGCCAGCAGTTTAGGAGCTGGGACCGCGGGCTACACCTTC. Protein: CASSLGAGTAGYTF.

V gene TRBV6-5 combines with J gene TRBJ2-1, with 10 bases that match TRBD2. Germline trimming cut 4 bases from V and 8 bases from J; bases unmatched to any gene: 8. The V gene's germline CDR1 is MNHEY and CDR2 SVGAGI. The CDR3 contains 15 residues. In nucleotides, the CDR3 is TGTGCCAGCAGTTTTGAACTAGCGGGATCCGATGAGCAGTTCTTC. Its protein product is CASSFELAGSDEQFF.

The rearrangement links TRBV7-9 to TRBJ2-2, with D uncertain. The CDR3 length is 15 residues. Germline assignment: CDR1 SEHNR and CDR2 FQNEAQ (reference sequence). V was cut by 6 bases and J by 1 base, with 12 bases left in between. Here the CDR3 reads CASRPVGQNTGELFF. The CDR3 bases are TGTGCCAGCAGACCCGTGGGTCAGAACACCGGGGAGCTGTTTTTT.

The sample holds a few counts of this clonotype. This rearrangement joins TRBV20-1 to TRBJ1-6, with a tentative D call TRBD1 (6 bases). The CDR3 has 13 amino acids. With 6 bases removed from V and 5 bases from J, the gap between germline ends came to 11 bases. Per the germline V gene, CDR1 is DFQATT and CDR2 is SNEGSKA (reference sequence). In nucleotides, the CDR3 is TGCAGTGCCAGACAGGTCAATAATTCACCCCTCCACTTT. It is translated as CSARQVNNSPLHF.

The rearrangement joins TRBV12-3 or TRBV12-4 to TRBJ1-3, with D uncertain. Trimming pared 10 bases from V and 0 bases from J, leaving 13 bases between. This CDR3 is 14 amino acids long. CDR3 bases: TGTGCCAACAGCCAAGGAGCCTCTGGAAACACCATATATTTT. It encodes CANSQGASGNTIYF.

About this clonotype: One junction end does not reproduce the germline sequence, and a read error may be involved. The chain employs TRBV6-2 or TRBV6-3 and TRBJ2-6, with D possibly being TRBD1 (5 bases). Germline V CDR1 and CDR2: MNHEY, SVGEGT. CDR3 size: 18 residues. The CDR3 protein is CASSYGAVTSLRANVPTF. The CDR3 DNA follows: TGTGCCAGCAGTTACGGGGCCGTTACCTCTCTTCGAGCCAACGTCCCGACTTTC.

Regarding this clonotype: This may come from a read error, since a much larger clone is one base off. The V gene is TRBV15, the J gene TRBJ1-2; tentative D call: TRBD1 (5 bases). This CDR3 is built from 17 residues. The germline CDR1 and CDR2 sequences are LNHNV and YYDKDF (reference sequence). CDR3 loop: CATSRDYRRDINYDYTF. CDR3 DNA sequence: TGTGCCACCAGCAGAGATTACAGGAGAGACATTAACTATGACTACACCTTC.

In regard to this clonotype: A read error may produce the germline difference seen at one junction end. V gene TRBV5-1 combines with J gene TRBJ2-3; D ambiguous. This CDR3 has 14 residues. Looked up from germline, CDR1 is SGHRS and CDR2 is YFSETQ. The CDR3 region is CAGSLGISTDTQYF. CDR3 coding DNA: TGCGCCGGCAGCTTGGGGATTTCCACAGATACGCAGTATTTT.

This chain uses TRBV20-1 with TRBJ2-5; TRBD1 is a possible D gene (6 bases). This CDR3 contains 11 residues. The germline gives CDR1 DFQATT, CDR2 SNEGSKA (reference sequence). With 6 bases removed from V and 5 bases from J, the gap between germline ends came to 10 bases. CDR3 in DNA: TGCAGTGCACAGGGCCAGGAGACCCAGTACTTC. It translates to CSAQGQETQYF.

This clonotype was seen only a few times. The chain carries TRBV6-5 and TRBJ2-7, with 8 bases identical to TRBD1. CDR3 length: 14 residues. In germline, CDR1 is MNHEY, CDR2 SVGAGI. Trimming took 6 bases from V and 4 from J; bases not matched to a gene: 8. The CDR3 is CASSHRTGFYEQYF. CDR3 nucleotide sequence: TGTGCCAGCAGCCACAGGACAGGGTTTTACGAGCAGTACTTC.

This clonotype occurred many times. J is TRBJ2-1 and V is TRBV12-3 or TRBV12-4; 10 positions agree with TRBD2. Trimming removed 5 bases from V and 5 bases from J; junction bases left unmatched: 6. The CDR3 contains 15 residues. CDR3 region: CASSQRTSGNNEQFF. CDR3 in DNA: TGTGCCAGCAGTCAAAGGACTAGCGGAAACAATGAGCAGTTCTTC.

This clonotype has ten or more counts. This sequence joins TRBV10-3 and TRBJ1-6; a possible D gene is TRBD1 (5 bases). V was shortened by 8 bases and J by 9 bases, with 14 bases between the two germline ends. CDR1 and CDR2 (germline): ENHRY, SYGVKD. CDR3 length: 13 amino acids. The CDR3 is CAIGETGGSPLHF. The CDR3 nucleotides are TGTGCCATCGGCGAAACTGGGGGTTCACCCCTCCACTTT.